This entry lists 9 T cell receptor beta chains sequenced from one sample in a study of T cells in Graves' hyperthyroidism and ophthalmopathy. TCR beta CDR3 region amplification was performed from RNA transcripts. With the HTBI primer set, the TCR CDR3 went through a first round of RT-PCR. TCRdb independently ran MiXCR on the multiplex PCR reads; one entry per CDR3 protein. The table includes roughly 240,000 distinct CDR3 sequences, approximately 24% detected once. The sample consisted of blood. Receptors originate from a woman aged 40 to 55 with Graves' ophthalmopathy.

This clonotype was observed at least ten times. The rearrangement links TRBV19 to TRBJ1-5; weak D call: TRBD1 (6 bases). The CDR3 consists of 15 residues. Per the germline V gene, CDR1 is LNHDA and CDR2 is SQIVND (reference sequence). With 6 bases removed from V and 6 bases from J, the gap between germline ends came to 18 bases. CDR3 protein: CASRLDPGHSQPQHF. The CDR3 region has the DNA TGTGCCAGTAGGCTCGATCCGGGACATAGTCAGCCCCAGCATTTT.

This clonotype occurred many times. This chain connects TRBV5-4 to TRBJ2-5; unclear D gene. Looked up from germline, CDR1 is SGHNT and CDR2 is YYREEE (reference sequence). This CDR3 is 12 amino acids long. Trimming stripped 4 bases from V and 4 bases from J, with 8 bases between. This CDR3 reads CASSRALETQYF. For the CDR3, the DNA is TGTGCCAGCAGCAGGGCCCTAGAGACCCAGTACTTC.

The V and J genes are TRBV12-3 or TRBV12-4 and TRBJ1-5, with D unresolved. Trimming stripped 3 bases from V and 4 bases from J, with 7 bases between. The length of the CDR3 is 13 residues. DNA for the CDR3: TGTGCCAGCAGTTTTGAGTCGAATCAGCCCCAGCATTTT. Translated, it gives CASSFESNQPQHF.

This clonotype occurred many times. The CDR3 DNA sequence: TGTGCCAGCAGCCCACGGACTAGCGGGAGTGGGGTAGAGACCCAGTACTTC. The encoded protein is CASSPRTSGSGVETQYF. The V gene is TRBV7-8, the J gene TRBJ2-5, with TRBD2 matching 13 bases. CDR1 is SGHVS and CDR2 is FQNEAQ in the germline V gene. The CDR3 is made up of 17 amino acids. The trim removed 5 bases at V and 4 bases at J, leaving 10 bases unmatched.

The chain employs TRBV29-1 and TRBJ1-3, with 8 nucleotides matching TRBD1. This CDR3 spans 14 amino acids. CDR1 is SQVTM, CDR2 ANQGSEA, per germline. V lost 1 base and J lost 9; bases outside the gene matches: 8. The CDR3 coding sequence is TGCAGCGTTGAAGTCGGGCAGGGGGCACGCACCATATATTTT. It codes for CSVEVGQGARTIYF.

The rearrangement joins TRBV12-3 or TRBV12-4 to TRBJ1-5; D gene ambiguous. Trimming cost V 0 bases and J 7 bases, with 13 bases left between them. The CDR3 runs to 15 residues. CDR3 DNA sequence: TGTGCCAGCAGTTTAGCGTCCACCGCTCAGCAGCCCCAGCATTTT. As protein: CASSLASTAQQPQHF.

There are many counts of this clonotype. The chain joins TRBV6-1 to TRBJ2-7; D unclear. Trimming shortened V by 4 bases and J by 0 bases, and 13 bases separated the two germline ends. Germline V gene sequence: CDR1 MNHNS, CDR2 SASEGT. There are 15 residues in the CDR3. Written as DNA, the CDR3 is TGTGCCAGCAGTGGATGGGTGGGTCGCTCCTACGAGCAGTACTTC. It encodes CASSGWVGRSYEQYF.

This clonotype was found many times. The V call is TRBV7-3, the J call TRBJ2-7; D is perhaps TRBD1 or TRBD2 (5 bases each). Trimming shortened V by 2 bases and J by 3 bases, and 14 bases separated the two germline ends. Germline V CDR1 and CDR2: SGHTA, FQGTGA. This CDR3 is 15 amino acids long. CDR3 residues: CASSLRDGPDYEQYF. The CDR3 region has the DNA TGTGCCAGCAGCTTACGGGACGGCCCCGACTACGAGCAGTACTTC.

This clonotype showed up many times. The rearrangement uses TRBV12-3 or TRBV12-4 and TRBJ2-2; 7 nucleotides agree with TRBD1. J gave up 4 bases and V 3 bases, and 5 bases lay outside the gene matches. The CDR3 runs 15 residues. The CDR3: CASSFSRGSTGELFF. DNA for the CDR3: TGTGCCAGCAGTTTTAGCAGGGGGAGCACCGGGGAGCTGTTTTTT.